Below, one TCR beta chain is given with its context. Its cognate antigen is unknown. This record comes from a study of beta chain features in type 1 diabetes. Study observations and caveats: TCRB CDR3s from Type 1 diabetes patients were moderately but significantly shorter in all four CD4+ subsets. Researchers reported that naive, central memory and Treg TCRB repertoires appeared more similar in patients than in healthy donors. Cells with high TCR expression could be over-represented when cDNA is sequenced.

CDR1 and CDR2 (germline): SGDLS, YYNGEE. Trimming cost V 0 bases and J 0 bases, with 7 bases left between them. CDR3 size: 16 residues. Isolated RNA was reverse transcribed in full, so expressed TCRB transcripts were sequenced. TCRdb's copy holds only in-frame clones and misses some; the assay was immunoSEQ multiplex PCR. Of tens of thousands of clones detected, 50% to 75% appear once; the ten largest clones hold roughly 0.3%. The authors sorted CD4+ naive, central memory, regulatory and stem cell-like memory cells via CD45RO/CCR7/CD25/CD127/CD95/CD27. This receptor was identified in a woman in her twenties or thirties with type 1 diabetes. Input material: stem cell memory CD4+ T cells from blood. The rearrangement links TRBV9 to TRBJ2-6; D may be TRBD2 (5 bases). The CDR3 protein is CASSVVGSSGANVLTF. CDR3 nucleotide sequence: TGTGCCAGCAGCGTAGTGGGGAGCTCTGGGGCCAACGTCCTGACTTTC.